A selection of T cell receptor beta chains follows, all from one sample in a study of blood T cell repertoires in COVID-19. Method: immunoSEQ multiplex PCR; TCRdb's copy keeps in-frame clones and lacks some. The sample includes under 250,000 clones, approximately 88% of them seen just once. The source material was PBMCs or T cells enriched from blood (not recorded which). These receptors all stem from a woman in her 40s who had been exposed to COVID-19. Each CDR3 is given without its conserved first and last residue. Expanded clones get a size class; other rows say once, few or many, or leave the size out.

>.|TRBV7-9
ASSGTENYGYT
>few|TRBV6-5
ASSYSSTGTAYGYT
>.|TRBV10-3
AISGLGGTYEQY
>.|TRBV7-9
ASRQTREEAF
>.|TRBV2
ASTPSNEKLF
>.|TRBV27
ASSLSGDGYT
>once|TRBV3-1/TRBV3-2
ASSQKRGGLNEQF
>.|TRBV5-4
ASRQLRGEASNYGYT
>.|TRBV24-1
ATSDPGQGAYGYT
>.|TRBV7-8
ASSLARYRGMGGYT
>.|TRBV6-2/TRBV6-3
ASSVTTTGLTYEQY
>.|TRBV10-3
AISQSRQGLDVGQF
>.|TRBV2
ASSLTRDRY
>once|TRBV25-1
ASSRDRGWEGELF
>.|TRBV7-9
ASSLVGSEGEKLF
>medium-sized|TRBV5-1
ASSLGLGLVGETQY
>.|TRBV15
ATSRRREGSSTDTQY
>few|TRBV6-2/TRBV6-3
ASSWIIFEGTTEAF
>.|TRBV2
ASSEGTGGARELF
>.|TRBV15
ATSRAQREINEQF
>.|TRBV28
ASNKAGRNEQY
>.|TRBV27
ASSFYRDRGTEAF
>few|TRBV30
ACAGAGYT
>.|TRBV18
ASSQDRDGYT
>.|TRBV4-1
ASSQDRRTEAF
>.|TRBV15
ATSRDMGGSYNEQF
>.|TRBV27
ASSFRRAANYGYT
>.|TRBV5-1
ASSLMPGTRTYTGELF
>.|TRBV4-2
ASSQLAGGPAKNIQY
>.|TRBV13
ASSLPGSYGYT
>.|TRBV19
ASRLLMGVNSPLH